This entry lists 23 T cell receptor beta chains sequenced from one sample in a study of shared clonotypes between healthy human individuals. The naive CD8 fraction comprised CD45RO-negative cells positively selected for CCR7 and excluded terminally differentiated effector memory CD45RA+ cells. Assay: immunoSEQ multiplex PCR; the TCRdb copy retains only in-frame clones and omits some. The data show more than 2 million clones, 85% to 95% seen once. The specimen sequenced was naive CD8+ T cells from PBMCs. The receptors originated from a man between 18 and 35 years old in good health. Some clones in this sample may be carry-over from other donors' samples.

This clone is a singleton in its sample. This rearrangement joins TRBV15 to TRBJ2-1; 13 bases align to TRBD2. Germline V gene lookup returns CDR1 LNHNV and CDR2 YYDKDF (reference sequence). CDR3 length equals 16 residues. V was clipped by 0 bases and J by 8 bases; unmatched bases: 4. The CDR3 nucleotides read TGTGCCACCAGCAGAGATGGACTAGCGGGAGTACATGAGCAGTTCTTC. It translates to CATSRDGLAGVHEQFF. Combining the CDR3 with reference TRBV15 and TRBJ2-1 gives the whole variable domain DAMVIQNPRYQVTQFGKPVTLSCSQTLNHNVMYWYQQKSSQAPKLLFHYYDKDFNNEADTPDNFQSRRPNTSFCFLDIRSPGLGDTAMYLCATSRDGLAGVHEQFFGPGTRLTVL.

The chain employs TRBV28 and TRBJ2-1; D is unresolved. The CDR3 consists of 14 residues. V was clipped by 3 bases and J by 4 bases, with 10 bases between them. Germline V lookup: CDR1 MDHEN, CDR2 SYDVKM. CDR3 sequence reads: CASSFTVGYNEQFF. DNA of the CDR3: TGTGCCAGCAGTTTTACGGTGGGGTACAATGAGCAGTTCTTC.

The chain recombines TRBV5-1 with TRBJ2-7; no reliable D call. Germline CDR1 SGHRS, CDR2 YFSETQ. The ends were cut back, 3 bases at V and 1 base at J, with 8 bases in the middle. This CDR3 contains 13 residues. The DNA of the CDR3 is TGCGCCAGCAGCTCCTTCTCTTCCTACGAGCAGTACTTC. Translated: CASSSFSSYEQYF.

This sequence joins TRBV7-9 and TRBJ1-2, with D perhaps matching TRBD1 (5 bases). This CDR3 is built from 13 residues. Trimming left V 4 bases short and J 6 bases short, with 12 bases between. In germline, CDR1 is SEHNR, CDR2 FQNEAQ (reference sequence). CDR3 region: CASSYPGGDGYTF. The CDR3 nucleotides read TGTGCCAGCAGCTACCCCGGGGGGGATGGCTACACCTTC.

CDR3 sequence: CATWGLEQDTQYF. Here the CDR3 DNA reads TGTGCCACTTGGGGGCTAGAACAAGATACGCAGTATTTT. The chain links TRBV19 to TRBJ2-3; D perhaps matches TRBD1 (6 bases). The CDR3 is 13 residues long. Germline CDR1 is LNHDA and CDR2 is SQIVND (reference sequence). V lost 10 bases and J 5 bases, leaving 16 bases between the germline ends. Full variable domain (outside the CDR3, taken from reference TRBV19 and TRBJ2-3): DGGITQSPKYLFRKEGQNVTLSCEQNLNHDAMYWYRQDPGQGLRLIYYSQIVNDFQKGDIAEGYSVSREKKESFPLTVTSAQKNPTAFYLCATWGLEQDTQYFGPGTRLTVL.

The rearrangement uses TRBV4-3 and TRBJ2-1; TRBD2 aligns across 16 bases. The CDR3 has 17 amino acids. The V segment lost 4 bases and the J segment 3 bases; nucleotides outside the gene matches: 3. Germline CDR1 is LGHNA and CDR2 is YSLEER. CDR3 residues: CASSPGTSGRVYNEQFF. CDR3 coding DNA: TGCGCCAGCAGCCCCGGGACTAGCGGGAGGGTCTACAATGAGCAGTTCTTC.

The rearrangement uses TRBV30 and TRBJ2-7; either TRBD1 or TRBD2 may supply D (5 bases each). The CDR3 extends over 11 amino acids. Looked up from germline, CDR1 is GTSNPN and CDR2 is SVGIG (reference sequence). The ends were cut back, 8 bases at V and 2 bases at J, with 10 bases in the middle. The CDR3 nucleotides read TGTGCCGGGGACGGTCCCTACGAGCAGTACTTC. It yields the protein CAGDGPYEQYF.

This chain uses TRBV6-5 with TRBJ2-5, with 9 bases fitting TRBD1. The J segment lost 1 base and the V segment lost 5 bases, leaving 2 bases of the junction unmatched. Germline V CDR1 and CDR2: MNHEY, SVGAGI. This CDR3 contains 14 residues. CDR3 amino acids: CASSAGQGQETQYF. The CDR3, as DNA: TGTGCCAGCAGTGCGGGACAGGGCCAAGAGACCCAGTACTTC.

This clone was detected only once. Other nucleotide sequences in the sample specify the same CDR3. The V and J genes are TRBV7-9 and TRBJ1-2; a possible D gene is TRBD1 (6 bases). Between the trimmed V and J ends, which lost 5 bases and 5 bases, there was a span of 12 bases. Germline assignment: CDR1 SEHNR and CDR2 FQNEAQ (reference sequence). This CDR3 comprises 13 residues. The CDR3 nucleotides are TGTGCCAGCAGCCCTCGGACAGCTTATGGCTACACCTTC. This translates into CASSPRTAYGYTF. Looking up the rest from reference TRBV7-9 and TRBJ1-2 gives the full variable domain: DTGVSQNPRHKITKRGQNVTFRCDPISEHNRLYWYRQTLGQGPEFLTYFQNEAQLEKSRLLSDRFSAERPKGSFSTLEIQRTEQGDSAMYLCASSPRTAYGYTFGSGTRLTVV.

For the CDR3, the DNA is TGTGCCATCAGGAACCGGGACCCACGGATGGATACGCAGTATTTT. Translating gives CAIRNRDPRMDTQYF. This rearrangement joins TRBV10-3 to TRBJ2-3; D tentatively fits TRBD1 or TRBD2 (5 bases each). Deletions cut 6 bases from V and 6 bases from J, with 19 bases between. CDR1 and CDR2 from the germline V gene are ENHRY and SYGVKD. This CDR3 region has 15 residues.

The V call is TRBV7-6, the J call TRBJ1-6; tentatively, D is TRBD1 (5 bases). V was pared by 5 bases and J by 10 bases, with 21 bases between. The CDR3 is 16 residues long. From germline, CDR1 is SGHVS and CDR2 FNYEAQ. DNA of the CDR3: TGTGCCAGCAGCGCTGACGGGACGGGAGAAATGTCACCCCTCCACTTT. This translates into CASSADGTGEMSPLHF.

The chain joins TRBV15 to TRBJ2-7; D possibly corresponds to TRBD2 (5 bases). Germline V CDR1 and CDR2: LNHNV, YYDKDF (reference sequence). The V and J ends lost 1 base and 1 base respectively, with 11 bases between them. The CDR3 length is 15 residues. CDR3 region: CATSRGGSGSYEQYF. The DNA for the CDR3 is TGTGCCACCAGCAGAGGCGGCAGCGGTTCCTACGAGCAGTACTTC.

With respect to this clone: The same CDR3 arises from other DNA sequences in this sample as well. The chain is built from TRBV4-1 and TRBJ1-2; D gene ambiguous. The V end lost 1 base, the J end lost 7 bases, and 10 bases lay between the germline ends. Germline V gives CDR1 MGHRA, CDR2 YSYEKL. There are 13 residues in the CDR3. The CDR3 region is CASSQGGSGGYTF. DNA for the CDR3: TGCGCCAGCAGCCAAGGAGGCTCCGGTGGCTACACCTTC.

In DNA form, the CDR3 reads TGTGCCACCAGCAGGCAACTCCAGGGGAATGATGAAAAACTGTTTTTT. The encoded protein is CATSRQLQGNDEKLFF. This sequence joins TRBV15 and TRBJ1-4; D is perhaps TRBD1 (6 bases). This CDR3 has 16 amino acids. The V and J ends lost 3 bases and 6 bases respectively, with 17 bases between them. Germline V lookup: CDR1 LNHNV, CDR2 YYDKDF (reference sequence). Based on the CDR3 plus reference TRBV15 and TRBJ1-4, the full variable domain is DAMVIQNPRYQVTQFGKPVTLSCSQTLNHNVMYWYQQKSSQAPKLLFHYYDKDFNNEADTPDNFQSRRPNTSFCFLDIRSPGLGDTAMYLCATSRQLQGNDEKLFFGSGTQLSVL.

The V gene is TRBV29-1, the J gene TRBJ2-2, with no clear D. The CDR3 runs to 13 residues. CDR1 and CDR2 from the germline V gene are SQVTM and ANQGSEA. V lost 4 bases to trimming and J lost 1 base, with 7 bases between them. CDR3 residues: CSVGVRNTGELFF. The CDR3 region has the DNA TGCAGCGTTGGGGTTAGGAACACCGGGGAGCTGTTTTTT.

V and J are TRBV4-1 and TRBJ2-7; D gene uncertain. The germline CDR1 and CDR2 sequences are MGHRA and YSYEKL. The CDR3 covers 11 residues. V was cut by 2 bases and J by 5 bases, with 4 bases left in between. CDR3 DNA sequence: TGCGCCAGCAGCCAATTTCACGAGCAGTACTTC. Translation: CASSQFHEQYF.

This sequence joins TRBV27 and TRBJ2-3; 10 bases line up with TRBD2. Trimming removed 9 bases from V and 0 bases from J; junction bases left unmatched: 21. The length of the CDR3 is 20 residues. CDR1 and CDR2 from the germline V gene are MNHEY and SMNVEV (reference sequence). The CDR3 loop reads CARHIRDSCETSGSTDTQYF. The CDR3 coding sequence is TGTGCCAGACATATCCGGGACTCTTGCGAGACTAGCGGGAGCACAGATACGCAGTATTTT.

The chain carries TRBV29-1 and TRBJ2-1; no firm D call. Trimming removed 5 bases at V and 9 bases at J, with 8 bases between. The CDR3 is 10 amino acids. Germline values: CDR1 SQVTM, CDR2 ANQGSEA. The CDR3 DNA reads as TGCAGCGTTACGATCCCTGAGCAGTTCTTC. Translation gives CSVTIPEQFF.

The chain has TRBV7-9 and TRBJ1-2; D is perhaps TRBD1 (5 bases). The germline gives CDR1 SEHNR, CDR2 FQNEAQ (reference sequence). Trimming took 6 bases from V and 4 from J, leaving 15 bases between them. The CDR3 sequence is 14 residues long. In DNA, the CDR3 is TGTGCCAGCAGTTTCGAGACAGCCGTCTATGGCTACACCTTC. This codes for CASSFETAVYGYTF.

A note on this clone: Other DNA sequences within the sample encode an identical CDR3. The V gene is TRBV27, the J gene TRBJ1-1, with unresolved D. CDR1 is MNHEY and CDR2 is SMNVEV in the germline V gene (reference sequence). The CDR3 loop spans 13 amino acids. The V and J ends lost 2 bases and 4 bases respectively, with 8 bases between them. The CDR3, as DNA: TGTGCCAGCAGTTTAAGGGTCGGCACTGAAGCTTTCTTT. Protein sequence: CASSLRVGTEAFF.

The J gene is TRBJ1-2, the V gene TRBV2; 8 bases match TRBD1. The CDR3 spans 16 residues. Germline assignment: CDR1 SNHLY and CDR2 FYNNEI. V was pared by 9 bases and J by 2 bases, with 14 bases of the junction left unmatched. The CDR3 coding sequence is TGTGCCAGATGGGACAGGCCTGCGCCAGCGAACTATGGCTACACCTTC. It yields the protein CARWDRPAPANYGYTF.

This chain uses TRBV13 with TRBJ2-1; D is unclear. The CDR3 extends over 15 amino acids. V lost 0 bases and J 8 bases, leaving 14 bases between the germline ends. Germline V gene sequence: CDR1 PRHDT, CDR2 FYEKMQ (reference sequence). The CDR3 is CASSLGLRSGHEQFF. The CDR3 DNA reads as TGTGCCAGCAGCTTAGGACTCCGATCCGGGCATGAGCAGTTCTTC.

The V and J genes are TRBV27 and TRBJ2-3, with 7 nucleotides matching TRBD2. V was clipped by 2 bases and J by 3 bases; unmatched bases: 11. CDR1 is MNHEY, CDR2 SMNVEV, per germline (reference sequence). The CDR3 is 17 residues long. The CDR3 sequence: CASSLKLSREPTDTQYF. CDR3 nucleotide sequence: TGTGCCAGCAGTTTAAAACTCTCGCGGGAGCCAACAGATACGCAGTATTTT.